These 2 T cell receptor beta chains were all obtained from the same sample, sequenced in a study of T cell responses to AZD1222 COVID-19 vaccine. Method: immunoSEQ multiplex PCR; TCRdb's copy keeps in-frame clones and lacks some. The data contain more than 100,000 clones, roughly 93% of them seen just once; the ten biggest clones take up 5% to 7%. The sequencing used peripheral blood, collected on day 0 of AZD1222 vaccination. These TCRs come from an adult in good health.

The chain has TRBV6-5 and TRBJ2-6; 10 nucleotides line up with TRBD1. V shed 2 bases, J shed 2 bases, and the junction held 0 bases outside the gene matches. Germline CDR1 is MNHEY and CDR2 is SVGAGI. The CDR3 sequence is 16 residues long. The CDR3: CASSYGQGAGANVLTF. The CDR3 DNA sequence: TGTGCCAGCAGTTACGGACAGGGGGCTGGGGCCAACGTCCTGACTTTC.

This clone was recorded only once. V is TRBV9 and J is TRBJ2-7; 12 nucleotides agree with TRBD2. Germline V CDR1 and CDR2: SGDLS, YYNGEE. V dropped 4 bases and J dropped 3; count of bases not matched to a gene: 11. The CDR3 length is 17 residues. CDR3 sequence: CASSPGLAGIINYEQYF. The CDR3 nucleotides are TGTGCCAGCAGCCCAGGACTAGCGGGAATAATAAACTACGAGCAGTACTTC.